Described below is a single T cell receptor (beta chain) sequence and its context. This CDR3 spans 15 amino acids. Germline V gives CDR1 MGHRA, CDR2 YSYEKL. Trimming pared 0 bases from V and 3 bases from J, leaving 11 bases between. As originally analysed: Amplified reference gene primers provided the basis for estimating nucleated cell counts. The table came from immunoSEQ multiplex PCR; TCRdb's copy has only in-frame clones and leaves some out. V, J and clone size derive from that table, while D and trimming were established from the DNA sequence. The sample lists roughly 280,000 clones; approximately 90% were seen once. This entry belongs to a study of blood T cell repertoires in COVID-19. Study context: The samples span acute and convalescent COVID-19 from the United States, Italy and Spain.

Participants spanned ages about 18 to 90 years and resided in about two dozen US areas. A PCR-confirmed or clinician-diagnosed COVID-19 case had contacted exposed participants within 2 weeks of entry. The chain carries TRBV4-1 and TRBJ1-1; weak D call: TRBD1 (6 bases). The source of this sequence is a man aged 35 to 55 who had been exposed to COVID-19. Sequencing input: PBMCs or T cells enriched from blood (not recorded which). In DNA, the CDR3 is TGCGCCAGCAGCCAAGACCCAGGGGTAGACACTGAAGCTTTCTTT. It encodes CASSQDPGVDTEAFF.